The clone carrying this TCR beta chain was recorded at least ten times. This sample is drawn from a study of T cells after yellow fever vaccination. The authors made TCR cDNA by 5'RACE template switching, adding a universal primer site and UMIs. TCRdb fed the 5' RACE reads into MiXCR, producing one record per CDR3 protein. This sample has about 340,000 distinct CDR3 sequences; about an eighth occur once, and the top ten carry 2.5% to 4%. The V gene's germline CDR1 is SGHAT and CDR2 FQNNGV. The V segment lost 1 base and the J segment 3 bases; nucleotides outside the gene matches: 2. This CDR3 has 15 amino acids.

This chain uses TRBV11-2 with TRBJ2-1, with 8 nucleotides matching TRBD2. This material consisted of CD4+ T cells sorted from PBMCs, taken 15 days after the yellow fever booster vaccination. The sequence came from a man aged 18 to 30 who received the YFV17D yellow fever vaccine. The CDR3 sequence: CASSLGGTSYNEQFF. The DNA of the CDR3 is TGTGCCAGCAGCTTAGGGGGGACTAGCTACAATGAGCAGTTCTTC. Full variable domain (missing parts from reference TRBV11-2 and TRBJ2-1): EAGVAQSPRYKIIEKRQSVAFWCNPISGHATLYWYQQILGQGPKLLIQFQNNGVVDDSQLPKDRFSAERLKGVDSTLKIQPAKLEDSAVYLCASSLGGTSYNEQFFGPGTRLTVL.